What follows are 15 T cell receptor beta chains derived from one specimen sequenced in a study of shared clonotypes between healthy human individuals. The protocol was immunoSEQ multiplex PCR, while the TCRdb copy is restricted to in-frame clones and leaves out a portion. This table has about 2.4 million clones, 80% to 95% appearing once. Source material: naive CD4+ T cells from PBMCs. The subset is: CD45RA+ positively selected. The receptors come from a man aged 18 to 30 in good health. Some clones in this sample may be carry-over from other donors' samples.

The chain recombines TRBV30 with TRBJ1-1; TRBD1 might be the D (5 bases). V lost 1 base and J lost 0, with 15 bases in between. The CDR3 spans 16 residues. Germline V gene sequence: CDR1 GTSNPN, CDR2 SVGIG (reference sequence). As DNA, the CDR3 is TGTGCCTGGAGTGGGGGCACCCAGTATATGAACACTGAAGCTTTCTTT. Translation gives CAWSGGTQYMNTEAFF.

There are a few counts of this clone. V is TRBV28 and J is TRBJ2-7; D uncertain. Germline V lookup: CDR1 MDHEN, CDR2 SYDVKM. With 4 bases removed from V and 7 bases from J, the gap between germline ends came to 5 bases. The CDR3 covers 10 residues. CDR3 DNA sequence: TGTGCCAGCAGTTACCGGGAGCAGTACTTC. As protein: CASSYREQYF. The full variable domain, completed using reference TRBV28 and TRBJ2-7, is DVKVTQSSRYLVKRTGEKVFLECVQDMDHENMFWYRQDPGLGLRLIYFSYDVKMKEKGDIPEGYSVSREKKERFSLILESASTNQTSMYLCASSYREQYFGPGTRLTVT.

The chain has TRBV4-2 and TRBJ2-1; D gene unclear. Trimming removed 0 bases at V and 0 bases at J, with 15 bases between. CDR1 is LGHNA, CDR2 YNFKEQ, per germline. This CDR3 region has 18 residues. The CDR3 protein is CASSQESGYSSSYNEQFF. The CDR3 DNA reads TGTGCCAGCAGCCAAGAATCAGGCTACTCCTCCTCCTACAATGAGCAGTTCTTC.

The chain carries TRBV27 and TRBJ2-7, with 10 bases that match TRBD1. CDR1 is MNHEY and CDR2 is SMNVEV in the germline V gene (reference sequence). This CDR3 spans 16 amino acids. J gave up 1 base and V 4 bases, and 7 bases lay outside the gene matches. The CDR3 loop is CASSSLRTGGSYEQYF. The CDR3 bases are TGTGCCAGCAGTTCCCTCCGGACAGGGGGATCCTACGAGCAGTACTTC.

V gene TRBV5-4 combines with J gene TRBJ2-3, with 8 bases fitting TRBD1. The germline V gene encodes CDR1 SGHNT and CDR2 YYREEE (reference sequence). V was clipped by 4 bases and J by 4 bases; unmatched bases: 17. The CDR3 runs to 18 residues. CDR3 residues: CASSPDSLLRTGSDTQYF. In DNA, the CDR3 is TGTGCCAGCAGCCCCGACTCCCTGTTGCGGACAGGGTCAGATACGCAGTATTTT.

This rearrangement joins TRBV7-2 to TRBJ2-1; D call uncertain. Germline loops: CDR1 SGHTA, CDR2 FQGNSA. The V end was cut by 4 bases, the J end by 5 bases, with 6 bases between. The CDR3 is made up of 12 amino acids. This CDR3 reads CASSYLDNEQFF. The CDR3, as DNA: TGTGCCAGCAGCTACCTTGACAATGAGCAGTTCTTC.

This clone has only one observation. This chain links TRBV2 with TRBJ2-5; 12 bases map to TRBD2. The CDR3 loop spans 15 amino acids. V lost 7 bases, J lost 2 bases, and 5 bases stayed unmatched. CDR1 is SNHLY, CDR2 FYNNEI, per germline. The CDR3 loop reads CASTRTSGNQETQYF. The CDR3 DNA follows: TGTGCCAGCACCCGGACTAGCGGGAATCAAGAGACCCAGTACTTC. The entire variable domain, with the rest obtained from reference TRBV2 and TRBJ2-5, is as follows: EPEVTQTPSHQVTQMGQEVILRCVPISNHLYFYWYRQILGQKVEFLVSFYNNEISEKSEIFDDQFSVERPDGSNFTLKIRSTKLEDSAMYFCASTRTSGNQETQYFGPGTRLLVL.

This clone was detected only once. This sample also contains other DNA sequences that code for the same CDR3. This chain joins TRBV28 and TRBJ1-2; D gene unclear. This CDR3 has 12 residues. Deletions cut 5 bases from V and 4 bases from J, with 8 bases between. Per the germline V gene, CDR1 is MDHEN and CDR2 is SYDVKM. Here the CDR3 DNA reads TGTGCCAGCAGTCTGGGCTTCTATGGCTACACCTTC. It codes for CASSLGFYGYTF.

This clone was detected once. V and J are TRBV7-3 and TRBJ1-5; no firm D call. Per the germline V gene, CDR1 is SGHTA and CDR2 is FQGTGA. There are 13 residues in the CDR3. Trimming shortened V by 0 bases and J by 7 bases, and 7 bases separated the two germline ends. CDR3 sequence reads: CASSLTWQQPQHF. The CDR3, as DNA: TGTGCCAGCAGCTTAACCTGGCAACAGCCCCAGCATTTT.

CDR3 protein: CASSLVGGQETQYF. CDR3 nucleotides: TGTGCCAGCAGCCTAGTGGGAGGCCAAGAGACCCAGTACTTC. V is TRBV9 and J is TRBJ2-5, with D possibly being TRBD2 (6 bases). In germline, CDR1 is SGDLS, CDR2 YYNGEE. CDR3 length: 14 amino acids. Trimming took 4 bases from V and 1 from J, leaving 11 bases between them.

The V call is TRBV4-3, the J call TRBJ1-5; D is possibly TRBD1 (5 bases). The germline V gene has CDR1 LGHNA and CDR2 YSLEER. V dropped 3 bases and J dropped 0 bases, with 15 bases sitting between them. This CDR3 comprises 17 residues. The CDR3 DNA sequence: TGCGCCAGCAGCCAGACCGGGACGGAAGATAGCAATCAGCCCCAGCATTTT. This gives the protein CASSQTGTEDSNQPQHF.

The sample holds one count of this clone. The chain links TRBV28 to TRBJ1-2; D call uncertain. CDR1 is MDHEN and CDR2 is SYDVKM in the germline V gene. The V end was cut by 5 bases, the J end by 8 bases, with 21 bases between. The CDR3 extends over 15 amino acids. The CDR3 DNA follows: TGTGCCAGCAGTGGGCCAGTAGGCGCAGCAGTCGGCTACACCTTC. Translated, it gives CASSGPVGAAVGYTF.

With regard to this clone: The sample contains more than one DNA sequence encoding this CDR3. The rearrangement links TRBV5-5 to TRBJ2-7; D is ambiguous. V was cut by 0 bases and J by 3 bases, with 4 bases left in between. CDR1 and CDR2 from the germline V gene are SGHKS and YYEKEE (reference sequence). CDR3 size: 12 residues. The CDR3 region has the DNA TGTGCCAGCAGCTTGGAGGGCTACGAGCAGTACTTC. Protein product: CASSLEGYEQYF.

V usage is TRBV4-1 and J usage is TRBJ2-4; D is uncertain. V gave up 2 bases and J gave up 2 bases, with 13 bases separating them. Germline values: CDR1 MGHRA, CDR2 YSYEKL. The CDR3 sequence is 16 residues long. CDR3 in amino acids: CASSQFGKGTKNIQYF. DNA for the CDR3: TGCGCCAGCAGCCAATTCGGAAAGGGAACCAAAAACATTCAGTACTTC.

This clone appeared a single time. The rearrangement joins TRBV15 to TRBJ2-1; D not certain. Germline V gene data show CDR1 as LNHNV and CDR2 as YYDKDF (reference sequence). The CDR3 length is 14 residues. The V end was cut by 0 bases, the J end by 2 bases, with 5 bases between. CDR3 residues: CATSRDSTYNEQFF. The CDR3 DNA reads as TGTGCCACCAGCAGAGATTCAACCTACAATGAGCAGTTCTTC.